The 17 T cell receptor beta chains in this list originate from one sample, sequenced in a study of blood T cell repertoires in COVID-19 (dated by TCRdb to 2020 to 2021). The library was produced with the immunoSEQ multiplex PCR assay. In TCRdb, the immuneACCESS table is reduced to in-frame sequences with V and J assigned. These tables do not hold every clone; where another copy was compared, an unresolved V gene accounts for under half, and the others remain unexplained. The sample data list about 180,000 clones, and just over 85% of these were observed just once. The ten largest clonotypes hold about 9.4% of the sample. Sequencing was carried out using PBMCs or T cells enriched from blood (not recorded which). The receptor source for this set is a woman younger than 30 who had recovered from COVID-19.

This chain uses TRBV29-1 with TRBJ2-2; perhaps TRBD1 as D (6 bases). Trimming cost V 4 bases and J 4 bases, with 10 bases left between them. This CDR3 contains 13 residues. In germline, CDR1 is SQVTM, CDR2 ANQGSEA. The CDR3 sequence is CSVVVGGTGELFF. The CDR3 bases are TGCAGCGTTGTTGTAGGGGGCACCGGGGAGCTGTTTTTT.

CDR3 in DNA: TGCGCCAGCAGCCAAGCCGCTGGACAGGGGATCTCCTACAATGAGCAGTTCTTC. It specifies CASSQAAGQGISYNEQFF. The chain couples TRBV4-3 to TRBJ2-1, with 9 bases fitting TRBD1. The V segment lost 1 base and the J segment 0 bases; nucleotides outside the gene matches: 7. CDR1 is LGHNA and CDR2 is YSLEER in the germline V gene. This CDR3 has 18 amino acids.

The rearrangement uses TRBV19 and TRBJ2-3; a possible D gene is TRBD1 (6 bases). V lost 7 bases and J 2 bases, leaving 13 bases between the germline ends. Germline CDR1 and CDR2: LNHDA and SQIVND (reference sequence). This CDR3 is built from 14 residues. The CDR3 protein is CASTHRENTDTQYF. Here the CDR3 DNA reads TGTGCCAGTACACACAGGGAGAACACAGATACGCAGTATTTT.

The chain has TRBV28 and TRBJ1-1; D might be TRBD1 (6 bases). V shed 6 bases and J shed 1 base, with 15 bases lying between them. Germline CDR1 MDHEN, CDR2 SYDVKM. The CDR3 is made up of 15 amino acids. Here the CDR3 DNA reads TGTGCCAGCAGACTACTCCAGACAGGGAACACTGAAGCTTTCTTT. It is translated as CASRLLQTGNTEAFF.

The chain carries TRBV5-1 and TRBJ2-3; TRBD1 matches at 8 bases. J was trimmed by 8 bases and V by 0 bases; bases with no gene match: 8. The germline V gene has CDR1 SGHRS and CDR2 YFSETQ. The CDR3 covers 15 residues. The CDR3 here is CASSLEGQEEGTQYF. Here the CDR3 DNA reads TGCGCCAGCAGCTTGGAGGGACAGGAGGAGGGTACGCAGTATTTT.

This clone was observed a few times. The chain joins TRBV14 to TRBJ2-1; 16 bases are a match to TRBD2. The CDR3 runs 14 residues. CDR1 and CDR2 from the germline V gene are SGHDN and FVKESK. V lost 8 bases, J lost 7 bases, and 2 bases stayed unmatched. For the CDR3, the DNA is TGTGCCAGCGGGACTAGCGGGAGGGGGAATGAGCAGTTCTTC. It is translated as CASGTSGRGNEQFF.

The V gene is TRBV10-3, the J gene TRBJ2-4, with 9 nucleotides matching TRBD2. This CDR3 has 15 amino acids. Germline V lookup: CDR1 ENHRY, CDR2 SYGVKD. The V and J ends lost 6 bases and 8 bases, in that order; junction bases with no gene match: 11. DNA for the CDR3: TGTGCCATCAGATCCGGTAGCGGGAGTTGGGACATTCAGTACTTC. Translating it yields CAIRSGSGSWDIQYF.

The CDR3: CAISEEEGYQPQHF. The CDR3 DNA sequence: TGTGCCATCAGTGAGGAGGAGGGCTATCAGCCCCAGCATTTT. This chain joins TRBV10-3 and TRBJ1-5, with D unclear. The CDR3 runs to 14 residues. V was trimmed by 2 bases and J by 5 bases, leaving 10 bases between them. Germline V gene lookup returns CDR1 ENHRY and CDR2 SYGVKD.

This chain joins TRBV7-9 and TRBJ2-2; possibly TRBD1 for D (5 bases). This CDR3 region has 12 residues. CDR1 and CDR2 from the germline V gene are SEHNR and FQNEAQ (reference sequence). V lost 5 bases, J lost 6 bases, and 7 bases lay in between. The CDR3 bases are TGTGCCAGCAGCGTCAGGGCCGGGGAGCTGTTTTTT. Residues: CASSVRAGELFF.

The rearrangement links TRBV3-1 (or the pseudogene TRBV3-2) to TRBJ2-3; a possible D gene is TRBD2 (7 bases). The CDR3 extends over 16 amino acids. Germline V gene sequence: CDR1 LGHDT, CDR2 YNNKEL (reference sequence). V gave up 0 bases and J gave up 2 bases, with 12 bases separating them. The CDR3 bases are TGTGCCAGCAGCCAAGAGAGGCGGGGGCCCACAGATACGCAGTATTTT. This gives the protein CASSQERRGPTDTQYF.

The chain is built from TRBV30 and TRBJ1-1, with a possible D match to TRBD1 (5 bases). The CDR3 is made up of 14 amino acids. Germline V lookup: CDR1 GTSNPN, CDR2 SVGIG (reference sequence). Between the trimmed V and J ends, which lost 1 base and 1 base, there was a span of 10 bases. The CDR3 loop is CAWSGGVQNTEAFF. The CDR3, as DNA: TGTGCCTGGAGTGGGGGGGTCCAGAACACTGAAGCTTTCTTT.

This chain links TRBV5-1 with TRBJ2-3, with 16 nucleotides matching TRBD2. V shed 4 bases and J 2 bases; nucleotides not matched to a gene: 4. CDR1 is SGHRS and CDR2 is YFSETQ in the germline V gene. The CDR3 spans 17 residues. In DNA form, the CDR3 reads TGCGCCAGCAGCCAGGGACTAGCGGGAGGGACCACAGATACGCAGTATTTT. It codes for CASSQGLAGGTTDTQYF.

The chain employs TRBV15 and TRBJ1-2; D unresolved. Trimming cost V 5 bases and J 2 bases, with 12 bases left between them. From germline, CDR1 is LNHNV and CDR2 YYDKDF (reference sequence). The CDR3 contains 14 residues. As DNA, the CDR3 is TGTGCCACCAGCCCGGAGCGCGGAAACTATGGCTACACCTTC. Its protein product is CATSPERGNYGYTF.

In its sample, this clone was seen a few times. This chain joins TRBV5-1 and TRBJ2-2; TRBD2 matches at 7 bases. The junction had 8 bases not matched to a gene; V was cut back by 0 bases and J by 6 bases. The germline V gene has CDR1 SGHRS and CDR2 YFSETQ. CDR3 length equals 16 residues. The CDR3 is CASSLGASGSPGELFF. In nucleotides, the CDR3 is TGCGCCAGCAGCTTGGGGGCTAGCGGCTCTCCCGGGGAGCTGTTTTTT.

The V gene is TRBV2, the J gene TRBJ2-5, with TRBD2 matching over 10 bases. The V gene's germline CDR1 is SNHLY and CDR2 FYNNEI. This CDR3 is built from 13 residues. Trimming at V came to 7 bases and at J to 4 bases, leaving 3 bases not matched to a gene. The CDR3 nucleotides read TGTGCCAGCATAACTAGCGGGGTAGAGACCCAGTACTTC. Translating gives CASITSGVETQYF.

V usage is TRBV19 and J usage is TRBJ1-5; 11 bases are shared with TRBD1. J gave up 7 bases and V 5 bases, and 7 bases lay outside the gene matches. The CDR3 contains 15 residues. Looked up from germline, CDR1 is LNHDA and CDR2 is SQIVND (reference sequence). DNA for the CDR3: TGTGCCAGTAGTCGGACAGGGGGCGCCGGGCAGCCCCAGCATTTT. Its translation is CASSRTGGAGQPQHF.

J is TRBJ2-1 and V is TRBV3-1 (or the pseudogene TRBV3-2); 15 bases agree with TRBD2. The CDR3 runs to 21 residues. Germline CDR1 LGHDT, CDR2 YNNKEL (reference sequence). With V trimmed by 0 bases and J by 10 bases, 19 bases remained unmatched. CDR3 nucleotide sequence: TGTGCCAGCAGCCAAGAATCGATCCCGGGACTAGCGGGAGGCCCGTTTCGGGAGCAGTTCTTC. Translation gives CASSQESIPGLAGGPFREQFF.